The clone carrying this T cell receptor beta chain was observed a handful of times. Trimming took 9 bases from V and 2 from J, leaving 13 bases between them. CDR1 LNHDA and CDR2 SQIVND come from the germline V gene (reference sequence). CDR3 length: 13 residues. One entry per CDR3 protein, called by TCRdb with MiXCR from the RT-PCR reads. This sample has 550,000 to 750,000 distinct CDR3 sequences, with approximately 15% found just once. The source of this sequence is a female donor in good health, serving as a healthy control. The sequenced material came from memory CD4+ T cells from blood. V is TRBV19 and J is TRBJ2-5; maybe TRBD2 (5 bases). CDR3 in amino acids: CASSSGSQETQYF. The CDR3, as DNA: TGTGCCAGCAGTTCGGGATCGCAAGAGACCCAGTACTTC.